This T cell receptor (beta chain) was recorded in a study of human T cells and chemical hapten exposure. TCRdb re-called the RACE reads with MiXCR, one entry per CDR3 protein. The profile shows 200,000 to 300,000 distinct CDR3 sequences, about 9.4% of them singletons. Germline V gene sequence: CDR1 MDHEN, CDR2 SYDVKM. The CDR3 sequence is 14 residues long. Trimming cost V 2 bases and J 4 bases, with 9 bases left between them. This sample's time point: pre-sensitization, week 0. Treatment of the sample: therapeutic diphenylcyclopropenone sensitization with weekly scalp DPC. This sample comprised whole blood, obtained in connection with sensitization to the hapten diphenylcyclopropenone (DPC). The chain couples TRBV28 to TRBJ1-3, with D unclear. This TCR was recovered from a woman between 40 and 55 years old with alopecia areata. Some clones in this sample may be carry-over from other donors' samples. The CDR3 coding sequence is TGTGCCAGCAGTTTAGGGGTACAGGGAAACACCATATATTTT. Its protein product is CASSLGVQGNTIYF. The entire variable domain, with the rest obtained from reference TRBV28 and TRBJ1-3, is as follows: DVKVTQSSRYLVKRTGEKVFLECVQDMDHENMFWYRQDPGLGLRLIYFSYDVKMKEKGDIPEGYSVSREKKERFSLILESASTNQTSMYLCASSLGVQGNTIYFGEGSWLTVV.